The entry below gives a single TCR beta chain sequence along with its context. The antigen is not known. The sample comes from a study of cytomegalovirus exposure and HLA in healthy donors. Use of 60 Vbeta and 13 Jbeta primers characterized the PCR. Only in-frame clones appear in the TCRdb table, and some are missing; sequencing was by immunoSEQ multiplex PCR. This table has some 160,000 clones, approximately 83% appearing once. Whole-study findings and limits: Later on, a genetic analysis was performed. It linked a missense variant in DCLRE1C with V- and J-gene trimming of TCR beta. As a later analysis revealed, most CMV-associated TCR beta chains appeared HLA-restricted.

The sequence was collected from a woman in her 40s in good health and CMV-seronegative. The sequencing sample was made of PBMCs.

The CDR3 here is CASSPQDRRNQETQYF. For the CDR3, the DNA is TGTGCCAGCTCACCACAGGACAGAAGGAACCAAGAGACCCAGTACTTC. V gene TRBV18 combines with J gene TRBJ2-5; perhaps TRBD1 as D (6 bases). Trimming cost V 1 base and J 0 bases, with 12 bases left between them. CDR1 KGHSH and CDR2 LQKENI come from the germline V gene. The CDR3 has 16 amino acids.